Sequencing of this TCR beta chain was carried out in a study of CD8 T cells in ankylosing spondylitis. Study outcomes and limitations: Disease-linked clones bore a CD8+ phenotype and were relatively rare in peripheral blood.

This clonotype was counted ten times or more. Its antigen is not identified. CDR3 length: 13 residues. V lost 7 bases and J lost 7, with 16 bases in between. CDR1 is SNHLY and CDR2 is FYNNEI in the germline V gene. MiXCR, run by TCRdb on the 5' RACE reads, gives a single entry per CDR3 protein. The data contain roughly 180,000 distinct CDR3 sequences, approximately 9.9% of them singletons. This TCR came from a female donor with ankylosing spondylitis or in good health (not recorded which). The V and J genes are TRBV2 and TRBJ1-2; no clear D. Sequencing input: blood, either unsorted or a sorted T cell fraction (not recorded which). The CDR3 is CASTGGFGAGYTF. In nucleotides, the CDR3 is TGTGCCAGCACCGGAGGATTTGGAGCTGGCTACACCTTC.